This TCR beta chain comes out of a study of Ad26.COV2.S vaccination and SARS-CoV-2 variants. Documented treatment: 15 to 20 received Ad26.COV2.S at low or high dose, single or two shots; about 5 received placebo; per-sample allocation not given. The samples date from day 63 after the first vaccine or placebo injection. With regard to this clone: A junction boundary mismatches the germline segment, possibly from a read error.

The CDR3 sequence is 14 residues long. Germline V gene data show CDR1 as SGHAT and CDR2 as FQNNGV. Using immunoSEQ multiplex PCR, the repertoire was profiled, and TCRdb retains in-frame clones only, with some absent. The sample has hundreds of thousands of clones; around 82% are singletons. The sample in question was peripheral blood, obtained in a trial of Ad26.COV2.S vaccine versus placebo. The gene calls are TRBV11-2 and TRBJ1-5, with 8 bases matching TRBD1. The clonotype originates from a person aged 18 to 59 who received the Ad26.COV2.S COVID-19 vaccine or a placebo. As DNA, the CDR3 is TGTGCCAGCAGCTTAGCAGGGGGCAACCAGCCCCAGCATTTT. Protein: CASSLAGGNQPQHF.